The 26 T cell receptor beta chains below were found in one sample sequenced in a study of cytomegalovirus exposure and HLA in healthy donors. The PCR ran on 60 Vbeta and 13 Jbeta primers. Sequenced by immunoSEQ multiplex PCR; TCRdb stores in-frame clones only, minus some. Seen here are tens of thousands of clones, roughly 76% observed once, and the top ten hold about 8.3%. The sample comprised PBMCs. The receptors come from a man in his 60s in good health and CMV-seropositive.

This chain uses TRBV29-1 with TRBJ1-6, with 7 nucleotides matching TRBD1. Trimming removed 2 bases from V and 4 bases from J; junction bases left unmatched: 14. Per the germline V gene, CDR1 is SQVTM and CDR2 is ANQGSEA. The CDR3 has 18 amino acids. The CDR3 loop reads CSVESGAKGQLYNSPLHF. CDR3 coding DNA: TGCAGCGTTGAATCAGGGGCTAAGGGACAGCTGTATAATTCACCCCTCCACTTT.

The chain links TRBV27 to TRBJ1-1; weak D call: TRBD1 (6 bases). Germline CDR1 MNHEY, CDR2 SMNVEV (reference sequence). Trimming cost V 7 bases and J 3 bases, with 18 bases left between them. The CDR3 is 15 residues long. The CDR3 region has the DNA TGTGCCAGCAAACGACAGGTTGCGGCACACACTGAAGCTTTCTTT. Protein product: CASKRQVAAHTEAFF.

The CDR3 is CASSLYGESGPTTDTQYF. CDR3 sequence (DNA): TGTGCCAGCAGCTTATACGGCGAGTCAGGTCCTACCACAGATACGCAGTATTTT. The chain joins TRBV11-2 to TRBJ2-3; D gene ambiguous. The CDR3 length is 18 residues. V gave up 2 bases and J gave up 2 bases, with 20 bases separating them. Germline values: CDR1 SGHAT, CDR2 FQNNGV.

The rearrangement uses TRBV7-6 and TRBJ2-3, with 10 bases aligning to TRBD2. V gave up 4 bases and J gave up 0 bases; unmatched junction bases: 7. This CDR3 region has 17 residues. The germline V gene encodes CDR1 SGHVS and CDR2 FNYEAQ. For the CDR3, the DNA is TGTGCCAGCAGCTCGCCACTAGCGGGGCCTAGCACAGATACGCAGTATTTT. Translation: CASSSPLAGPSTDTQYF.

V usage is TRBV9 and J usage is TRBJ2-1, with TRBD1 matching over 9 bases. Germline CDR1 reads SGDLS; CDR2 reads YYNGEE. The CDR3 consists of 15 residues. The junction had 2 bases not matched to a gene; V was cut back by 1 base and J by 3 bases. The CDR3 here is CASSVLGQGYNEQFF. For the CDR3, the DNA is TGTGCCAGCAGCGTACTGGGACAGGGCTACAATGAGCAGTTCTTC.

The rearrangement links TRBV2 to TRBJ2-1, with 11 nucleotides matching TRBD2. This CDR3 has 15 amino acids. Germline CDR1 and CDR2: SNHLY and FYNNEI. With V trimmed by 6 bases and J by 2 bases, 3 bases remained unmatched. The CDR3 bases are TGTGCCAGCAGGGAACTAGCGGGGGCCTACAATGAGCAGTTCTTC. Its protein is CASRELAGAYNEQFF. The variable domain in full, completed from reference TRBV2 and TRBJ2-1, reads EPEVTQTPSHQVTQMGQEVILRCVPISNHLYFYWYRQILGQKVEFLVSFYNNEISEKSEIFDDQFSVERPDGSNFTLKIRSTKLEDSAMYFCASRELAGAYNEQFFGPGTRLTVL.

The V gene is TRBV7-9, the J gene TRBJ2-1; TRBD1 aligns across 7 bases. After removal of 1 base from V and 7 bases from J, the junction contained 7 bases not matched to a gene. Germline V gene lookup returns CDR1 SEHNR and CDR2 FQNEAQ (reference sequence). CDR3 length: 15 residues. CDR3 amino acids: CASSLGQGVGNEQFF. In DNA form, the CDR3 reads TGTGCCAGCAGCTTAGGGCAGGGGGTAGGGAATGAGCAGTTCTTC.

The gene calls are TRBV11-3 and TRBJ2-1; TRBD2 agrees at 7 bases. This CDR3 has 16 residues. Germline V CDR1 and CDR2: SGHNT, YENEEA. After removal of 0 bases from V and 7 bases from J, the junction contained 9 bases not matched to a gene. Here the CDR3 reads CASSLDGEGGLNEQFF. For the CDR3, the DNA is TGTGCCAGCAGCTTAGACGGGGAGGGAGGATTAAATGAGCAGTTCTTC.

About this clone: The junction does not match germline at one end; this may be a read error. The sample contains more than one DNA sequence encoding this CDR3. The rearrangement uses TRBV7-9 and TRBJ1-1; tentatively, D is TRBD1 (5 bases). The V gene's germline CDR1 is SEHNR and CDR2 FQNEAQ (reference sequence). CDR3 length equals 14 residues. The CDR3, as DNA: TGTGCCAGCAGTGGAAGAGGGTTAGGGACTGAGGCTTTCTTT. It specifies CASSGRGLGTEAFF.

This clone appeared a few times. V usage is TRBV5-8 and J usage is TRBJ1-1, with 9 bases identical to TRBD1. Germline-derived CDR1 and CDR2 are SGHTS and YDEGEE. The junction had 8 bases not matched to a gene; V was cut back by 3 bases and J by 11 bases. This CDR3 has 13 residues. CDR3 in DNA: TGTGCCAGCAGCTGGGGGACAGGGAACTCGGCTTTCTTT. Its protein is CASSWGTGNSAFF.

The sample holds a few counts of this clone. The chain combines TRBV11-2 with TRBJ2-7; 7 nucleotides line up with TRBD2. The CDR3 runs to 15 residues. V gave up 5 bases and J gave up 5 bases; unmatched junction bases: 12. CDR1 SGHAT and CDR2 FQNNGV come from the germline V gene. The CDR3 sequence is CASSPEYGGTDEQYF. The CDR3 coding sequence is TGTGCCAGCAGCCCTGAGTACGGGGGGACTGACGAGCAGTACTTC.

This chain joins TRBV5-4 and TRBJ1-4; TRBD1 agrees at 7 bases. V shed 3 bases, J shed 0 bases, and the junction held 8 bases outside the gene matches. Germline loops: CDR1 SGHNT, CDR2 YYREEE (reference sequence). This CDR3 spans 17 amino acids. In nucleotides, the CDR3 is TGTGCCAGCAGCTCCCGACGACAGGGAGCAACTAATGAAAAACTGTTTTTT. This sequence encodes CASSSRRQGATNEKLFF.

The J gene is TRBJ2-7, the V gene TRBV15; possible D gene TRBD1, 7 bases. The CDR3 sequence is 15 residues long. CDR1 is LNHNV, CDR2 YYDKDF, per germline (reference sequence). Between the trimmed V and J ends, which lost 0 bases and 7 bases, there was a span of 16 bases. The CDR3 nucleotides are TGTGCCACCAGCAGAGATCTCGGACAGGCGGGGGAGCAGTACTTC. Translated: CATSRDLGQAGEQYF.

The chain recombines TRBV7-2 with TRBJ2-2; D gene unclear. CDR1 is SGHTA and CDR2 is FQGNSA in the germline V gene. The CDR3 has 15 residues. Trimming removed 6 bases from V and 0 bases from J, with 11 bases in between. The CDR3 is CASSRVLANTGELFF. The CDR3 DNA is TGTGCCAGCAGTCGGGTCCTGGCGAACACCGGGGAGCTGTTTTTT.

The chain combines TRBV5-4 with TRBJ1-4; D remains ambiguous. Germline V CDR1 and CDR2: SGHNT, YYREEE (reference sequence). Trimming took off 0 bases at V and 4 bases at J, with 7 bases between the two ends. This CDR3 spans 14 amino acids. CDR3 sequence reads: CASSLVGSNEKLFF. The CDR3 bases are TGTGCCAGCAGCTTGGTGGGGAGTAATGAAAAACTGTTTTTT.

Points on this clone: This specimen includes other DNA sequences encoding the same CDR3. This chain uses TRBV11-3 with TRBJ2-7; possible D gene TRBD2, 6 bases. CDR3 length equals 14 residues. V was shortened by 3 bases and J by 0 bases, with 9 bases between the two germline ends. Germline CDR1 and CDR2: SGHNT and YENEEA. The chain's CDR3 is CASSLGGASYEQYF. CDR3 DNA: TGTGCCAGCAGCTTGGGGGGTGCCTCCTACGAGCAGTACTTC.

The chain carries TRBV7-8 and TRBJ2-7; the match to TRBD2 covers 12 bases. CDR1 and CDR2 from the germline V gene are SGHVS and FQNEAQ. Trimming took 1 base from V and 2 from J; bases not matched to a gene: 9. CDR3 size: 18 residues. Written as DNA, the CDR3 is TGTGCCAGCAGCTTAGGACTAGCGGGGGCCAAAGCAGCCTACGAGCAGTACTTC. This gives the protein CASSLGLAGAKAAYEQYF.

As regards this clone: An end of the junction does not agree with germline; a read error may underlie this. The chain has TRBV7-9 and TRBJ2-5; 10 nucleotides line up with TRBD2. The CDR3 runs 15 residues. CDR1 is SEHNR and CDR2 is FQNEAQ in the germline V gene (reference sequence). In nucleotides, the CDR3 is TGTGCCAGCAGCCTAGCGGGAGTGTACCAAGAGACCCAGTACTTC. It codes for CASSLAGVYQETQYF.

The rearrangement joins TRBV5-4 to TRBJ2-1, with 9 bases identical to TRBD2. Looked up from germline, CDR1 is SGHNT and CDR2 is YYREEE (reference sequence). Unmatched junction bases numbered 2, after V lost 5 bases and J lost 2 bases. The length of the CDR3 is 14 residues. The CDR3 DNA is TGTGCCAGCAGGCGGGGGGGCCCCTACAATGAGCAGTTCTTC. Protein product: CASRRGGPYNEQFF.

This clone was recorded a few times. This chain joins TRBV6-6 and TRBJ2-7; D unclear. V was shortened by 4 bases and J by 1 base, with 5 bases between the two germline ends. The CDR3 runs to 12 residues. Germline lookup yields CDR1 MNHNY and CDR2 SVGAGI (reference sequence). The CDR3 sequence: CASSSTSYEQYF. In DNA, the CDR3 is TGTGCCAGCAGTTCGACATCCTACGAGCAGTACTTC.

The genes are TRBV2 and TRBJ2-2; 9 bases agree with TRBD2. Germline CDR1 is SNHLY and CDR2 is FYNNEI. With V trimmed by 4 bases and J by 6 bases, 3 bases remained unmatched. This CDR3 spans 14 amino acids. In nucleotides, the CDR3 is TGTGCCAGCAGTGCACTAGCGGGCGCCGGGGAGCTGTTTTTT. Translating it yields CASSALAGAGELFF. Full variable domain (remainder filled in from reference TRBV2 and TRBJ2-2): EPEVTQTPSHQVTQMGQEVILRCVPISNHLYFYWYRQILGQKVEFLVSFYNNEISEKSEIFDDQFSVERPDGSNFTLKIRSTKLEDSAMYFCASSALAGAGELFFGEGSRLTVL.

This clone came up a few times. The chain has TRBV19 and TRBJ1-1; TRBD1 matches 7 bases. The CDR3 is 14 residues long. Germline CDR1 and CDR2: LNHDA and SQIVND (reference sequence). Trimming took 6 bases from V and 1 from J; bases not matched to a gene: 5. The CDR3 loop reads CASSLGGANTEAFF. The CDR3 bases are TGTGCCAGTAGCCTAGGGGGCGCGAACACTGAAGCTTTCTTT.

This clone was seen a few times. J is TRBJ1-3 and V is TRBV4-2; D remains ambiguous. V was pared by 1 base and J by 4 bases, with 14 bases between. The CDR3 extends over 16 amino acids. Germline lookup yields CDR1 LGHNA and CDR2 YNFKEQ. In nucleotides, the CDR3 is TGTGCCAGCAGCCAAGGGCGGGTTTCAGGAGGAAACACCATATATTTT. This gives the protein CASSQGRVSGGNTIYF.

The gene calls are TRBV27 and TRBJ1-1, with 7 bases that match TRBD1. The trim removed 8 bases at V and 0 bases at J, leaving 9 bases unmatched. The CDR3 is 15 residues long. Germline assignment: CDR1 MNHEY and CDR2 SMNVEV (reference sequence). DNA for the CDR3: TGTGCCAGCCGAACCCGGGGACAGTTGAACACTGAAGCTTTCTTT. Translation gives CASRTRGQLNTEAFF.

The chain uses TRBV11-2 and TRBJ2-5, with 12 bases lining up with TRBD2. In germline, CDR1 is SGHAT, CDR2 FQNNGV. Trimming took 4 bases from V and 2 from J; bases not matched to a gene: 2. The CDR3 contains 15 residues. The CDR3 bases are TGTGCCAGCAGCTATCTAGCGGGGGGGCAAGAGACCCAGTACTTC. Translation gives CASSYLAGGQETQYF. The full variable domain, its missing parts supplied by reference TRBV11-2 and TRBJ2-5, is EAGVAQSPRYKIIEKRQSVAFWCNPISGHATLYWYQQILGQGPKLLIQFQNNGVVDDSQLPKDRFSAERLKGVDSTLKIQPAKLEDSAVYLCASSYLAGGQETQYFGPGTRLLVL.

The CDR3: CASSFTSGGPTDTQYF. CDR3 nucleotide sequence: TGTGCCAGCAGTTTCACTAGCGGGGGCCCCACAGATACGCAGTATTTT. This rearrangement joins TRBV6-5 to TRBJ2-3, with 11 bases matching TRBD2. The germline V gene has CDR1 MNHEY and CDR2 SVGAGI. The CDR3 contains 16 residues. The V and J ends lost 4 bases and 2 bases, in that order; junction bases with no gene match: 5.